The 20 T cell receptor beta chains listed next were all sequenced from one sample in a study of vaccination and CD4 T cells after COVID-19. No antigens are known for them. Researchers used the Oncomine TCR Beta short-read assay to sequence DNA from cultured CD4+ T cells. TCRdb analysed the PCR reads with MiXCR anew, one entry per CDR3 protein. This sample has 9,500 to 15,000 distinct CDR3 sequences, with around three fifths found just once. Treatment reported: roughly nine-day PBMC culture with coronavirus spike peptide pools or control peptides (ViraFEST assay). Sequencing input: CD4+ T cells from blood, cultured in vitro. All receptors derive from a human donor who had recovered from COVID-19.

The V gene is TRBV18, the J gene TRBJ2-3; no clear D. The CDR3 is 13 amino acids. Trimming took 2 bases from V and 3 from J, leaving 6 bases between them. Germline CDR1 is KGHSH and CDR2 is LQKENI. CDR3 in DNA: TGTGCCAGCTCACCAATGAGTACAGATACGCAGTATTTT. It translates to CASSPMSTDTQYF. Using reference TRBV18 and TRBJ2-3 for the parts outside the CDR3, the full variable domain is NAGVMQNPRHLVRRRGQEARLRCSPMKGHSHVYWYRQLPEEGLKFMVYLQKENIIDESGMPKERFSAEFPKEGPSILRIQQVVRGDSAAYFCASSPMSTDTQYFGPGTRLTVL.

J is TRBJ1-6 and V is TRBV6-1, with D unclear. V lost 5 bases, J lost 7 bases, and 15 bases lay in between. The CDR3 is 15 amino acids. Germline CDR1 is MNHNS and CDR2 is SASEGT. The CDR3 region is CASSIEGQVNSPLHF. CDR3 coding DNA: TGTGCCAGCAGTATAGAAGGGCAGGTGAATTCACCCCTCCACTTT.

This clonotype has just a few counts. CDR3 coding DNA: TGCAGTGCTGGGGGGGGACAGCTAAATCAGCCCCAGCATTTT. As protein: CSAGGGQLNQPQHF. The V call is TRBV20-1, the J call TRBJ1-5, with TRBD1 matching over 7 bases. CDR1 is DFQATT and CDR2 is SNEGSKA in the germline V gene (reference sequence). CDR3 length: 14 amino acids. Losses at the gene ends were 5 bases for V and 4 bases for J; bases not matched to a gene: 8.

Regarding this clonotype: A read error is likely, as this CDR3 ends without the conserved phenylalanine or tryptophan. This chain uses TRBV7-2 with TRBJ2-7; tentative D call: TRBD1 (6 bases). Germline loops: CDR1 SGHTA, CDR2 FQGNSA. Trimming cost V 4 bases and J 4 bases, with 8 bases left between them. The CDR3 runs 12 residues. Written as DNA, the CDR3 is TGTGCCAGCAGCTCGACAGGTTACGAGCAGTACCTC. Translated: CASSSTGYEQYL.

This chain links TRBV7-6 with TRBJ2-1; 9 nucleotides match TRBD2. This CDR3 is built from 16 residues. Trimming cost V 3 bases and J 5 bases; bases outside gene matches: 8. Germline V gene sequence: CDR1 SGHVS, CDR2 FNYEAQ. The CDR3 nucleotides read TGTGCCAGCAGCTTCAGTAGCGGGAGTACCCACAATGAGCAGTTCTTC. It specifies CASSFSSGSTHNEQFF.

The chain joins TRBV6-2 or TRBV6-3 to TRBJ2-2; TRBD2 matches at 7 bases. The CDR3 spans 15 residues. Germline trimming cut 0 bases from V and 3 bases from J; bases unmatched to any gene: 1. Germline V gene lookup returns CDR1 MNHEY and CDR2 SVGEGT. CDR3 DNA: TGTGCCAGCAGTTACTCCGCGGGGGACACCGGGGAGCTGTTTTTT. This sequence encodes CASSYSAGDTGELFF.

V gene TRBV4-3 combines with J gene TRBJ1-1; the D gene is possibly TRBD1 (6 bases). Germline assignment: CDR1 LGHNA and CDR2 YSLEER. The CDR3 extends over 16 amino acids. With 0 bases removed from V and 5 bases from J, the gap between germline ends came to 16 bases. The CDR3 sequence is CASSQEYQGWSTEAFF. Written as DNA, the CDR3 is TGCGCCAGCAGCCAAGAATATCAGGGGTGGAGTACTGAAGCTTTCTTT.

The chain employs TRBV20-1 and TRBJ1-2, with D tentatively TRBD1 (6 bases). CDR1 is DFQATT, CDR2 SNEGSKA, per germline (reference sequence). V was shortened by 2 bases and J by 0 bases, with 19 bases between the two germline ends. The CDR3 loop spans 17 amino acids. The CDR3 region has the DNA TGCAGTGCTAGACCAATAGGACAGTCTTTAGCTAACTATGGCTACACCTTC. Protein: CSARPIGQSLANYGYTF.

The chain couples TRBV6-2 or TRBV6-3 to TRBJ2-7, with D maybe TRBD1 (5 bases). CDR3 length equals 12 residues. V lost 5 bases, J lost 3 bases, and 8 bases lay in between. The germline CDR1 and CDR2 sequences are MNHEY and SVGEGT. The CDR3 loop reads CASSDRFYEQYF. CDR3 coding DNA: TGTGCCAGCAGTGACAGATTCTACGAGCAGTACTTC.

The rearrangement joins TRBV7-2 to TRBJ2-7; 11 nucleotides align to TRBD2. Looked up from germline, CDR1 is SGHTA and CDR2 is FQGNSA. V shed 5 bases and J 0 bases; nucleotides not matched to a gene: 12. This CDR3 spans 18 amino acids. This CDR3 is CASSVSGTSGGNSYEQYF. DNA of the CDR3: TGTGCCAGCAGCGTGTCCGGGACTAGCGGTGGGAACTCCTACGAGCAGTACTTC.

The chain links TRBV20-1 to TRBJ2-7; the D is unclear. Germline CDR1 reads DFQATT; CDR2 reads SNEGSKA (reference sequence). V was cut by 6 bases and J by 5 bases, with 14 bases left in between. The CDR3 contains 12 residues. For the CDR3, the DNA is TGCAGTGCCGATGCCTCTGCGAACGAGCAGTACTTC. Translating it yields CSADASANEQYF.

The gene calls are TRBV20-1 and TRBJ2-2; possible D gene TRBD2, 6 bases. The CDR3 is made up of 19 amino acids. V dropped 3 bases and J dropped 5 bases, with 28 bases sitting between them. Germline values: CDR1 DFQATT, CDR2 SNEGSKA (reference sequence). As DNA, the CDR3 is TGCAGTGCTAGGGGGGGACTCCCAGAGTCGGTTCGACGAACCGGGGAGCTGTTTTTT. It translates to CSARGGLPESVRRTGELFF.

The chain joins TRBV20-1 to TRBJ2-7; 10 nucleotides line up with TRBD2. The CDR3 contains 17 residues. The junction had 11 bases not matched to a gene; V was cut back by 0 bases and J by 3 bases. Per germline, CDR1 DFQATT and CDR2 SNEGSKA (reference sequence). The chain's CDR3 is CSARDPGTSVKGYEQYF. CDR3 sequence (DNA): TGCAGTGCTAGAGATCCCGGGACTAGCGTTAAGGGCTACGAGCAGTACTTC.

This rearrangement joins TRBV20-1 to TRBJ2-4, with TRBD2 identical over 12 bases. Unmatched junction bases numbered 18, after V lost 3 bases and J lost 3 bases. The CDR3 spans 20 residues. Germline assignment: CDR1 DFQATT and CDR2 SNEGSKA (reference sequence). CDR3 DNA: TGCAGTGCTAGTGGGGTTACGCTAGCGGGAGGGGGAGGCGGCAAAAACATTCAGTACTTC. This translates into CSASGVTLAGGGGGKNIQYF.

This chain links TRBV5-5 with TRBJ1-5, with D unresolved. V lost 4 bases and J lost 7, with 12 bases in between. Per germline, CDR1 SGHKS and CDR2 YYEKEE (reference sequence). CDR3 length: 13 amino acids. This chain's CDR3 is CASSPQIAQPQHF. For the CDR3, the DNA is TGTGCCAGCAGCCCCCAAATAGCGCAGCCCCAGCATTTT.

This chain joins TRBV25-1 and TRBJ1-2, with D perhaps matching TRBD1 (5 bases). Germline V gene lookup returns CDR1 MGHDK and CDR2 SYGVNS. This CDR3 is 13 amino acids long. V lost 3 bases to trimming and J lost 5 bases, with 10 bases between them. CDR3 amino acids: CASSDGADYGYTF. The CDR3 coding sequence is TGTGCCAGCAGTGATGGGGCAGATTATGGCTACACCTTC.

The J gene is TRBJ2-5, the V gene TRBV4-1, with D hard to call. The CDR3 length is 13 residues. V was clipped by 1 base and J by 4 bases, with 7 bases between them. The germline V gene encodes CDR1 MGHRA and CDR2 YSYEKL. CDR3 DNA sequence: TGCGCCAGCAGCCAAGTCCTCCCAGAGACCCAGTACTTC. It encodes CASSQVLPETQYF.

In this sample, this clonotype turned up a few times. The chain carries TRBV6-5 and TRBJ1-6; D is possibly TRBD1 (6 bases). The CDR3 runs 16 residues. Germline lookup yields CDR1 MNHEY and CDR2 SVGAGI. Trimming pared 0 bases from V and 5 bases from J, leaving 11 bases between. The CDR3 DNA reads TGTGCCAGCAGTTACTCAGGACAGCAAAATAATTCACCCCTCCACTTT. As protein: CASSYSGQQNNSPLHF.

This chain connects TRBV7-2 to TRBJ2-3; TRBD1 matches at 10 bases. In germline, CDR1 is SGHTA, CDR2 FQGNSA. The CDR3 covers 17 residues. Trimming at V came to 1 base and at J to 6 bases, leaving 10 bases not matched to a gene. The CDR3 region has the DNA TGTGCCAGCAGCTTAGAAGGGACAGGGGTGTTTTGGGATACGCAGTATTTT. Amino acids: CASSLEGTGVFWDTQYF.

The V call is TRBV6-1, the J call TRBJ2-7, with 9 bases identical to TRBD2. In germline, CDR1 is MNHNS, CDR2 SASEGT. The length of the CDR3 is 12 residues. V shed 6 bases and J 5 bases; nucleotides not matched to a gene: 2. The CDR3 nucleotides are TGTGCCAGCAGCTTAGCGGGAGACGAGCAGTACTTC. Its protein is CASSLAGDEQYF.